This T cell receptor beta chain comes out of a study of T cell repertoires in ileal Crohn's disease. Specified time point: inflamed ileum from the surgical specimen. Study findings and constraints: Clonality above 26.8% at surgery always came with endoscopic recurrence.

The germline V gene has CDR1 LNHDA and CDR2 SQIVND (reference sequence). With 3 bases removed from V and 1 base from J, the gap between germline ends came to 16 bases. The CDR3 is made up of 18 amino acids. A note on this clone: The antigen is not known.

Sequencing was performed with immunoSEQ multiplex PCR; in TCRdb, only in-frame clones are kept and a portion is missing. The data show some 16,000 clones, 92% seen once. V is TRBV19 and J is TRBJ1-6; the D is unclear. Sequenced: ileal tissue. This TCR derives from an adult with Crohn's disease. Here the CDR3 DNA reads TGTGCCAGTAGTATGGGCTCCTGGAGGGCTTCCTATAATTCACCCCTCCACTTT. It specifies CASSMGSWRASYNSPLHF. The full variable domain, its missing parts supplied by reference TRBV19 and TRBJ1-6, is DGGITQSPKYLFRKEGQNVTLSCEQNLNHDAMYWYRQDPGQGLRLIYYSQIVNDFQKGDIAEGYSVSREKKESFPLTVTSAQKNPTAFYLCASSMGSWRASYNSPLHFGNGTRLTVT.